A single count supports the clone carrying this T cell receptor beta chain. This sample is part of a study of PD-1 blockade in mismatch repair-deficient tumors. Germline V gives CDR1 SGHDT, CDR2 YYEEEE. V lost 3 bases and J lost 0; bases outside the gene matches: 2. The CDR3 covers 15 residues. Assay used: immunoSEQ multiplex PCR; TCRdb lists only in-frame clones, some missing. The data show 65,000 to 80,000 clones, 70% to 85% seen once. Sample: peripheral blood, taken 2 weeks after starting pembrolizumab. The TCR originated in an adult with mismatch repair-deficient cancer. The chain uses TRBV5-6 and TRBJ2-2; 7 bases align to TRBD1. The CDR3 reads CASSSGQANTGELFF. CDR3 in DNA: TGTGCCAGCAGCTCCGGACAGGCGAACACCGGGGAGCTGTTTTTT.